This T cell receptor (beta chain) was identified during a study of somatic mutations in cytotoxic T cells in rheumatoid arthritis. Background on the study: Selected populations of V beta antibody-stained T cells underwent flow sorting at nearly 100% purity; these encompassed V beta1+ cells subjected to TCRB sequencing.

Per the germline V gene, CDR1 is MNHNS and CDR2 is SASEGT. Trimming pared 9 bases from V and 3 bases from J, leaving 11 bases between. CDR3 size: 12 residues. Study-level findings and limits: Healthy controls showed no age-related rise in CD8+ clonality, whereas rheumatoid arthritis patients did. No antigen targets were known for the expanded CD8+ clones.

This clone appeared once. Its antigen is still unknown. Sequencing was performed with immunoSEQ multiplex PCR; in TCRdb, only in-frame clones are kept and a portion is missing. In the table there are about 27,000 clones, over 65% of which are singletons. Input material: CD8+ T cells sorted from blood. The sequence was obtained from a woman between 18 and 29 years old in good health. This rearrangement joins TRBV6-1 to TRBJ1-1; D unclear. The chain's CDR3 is CASTRSYTEAFF. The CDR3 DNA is TGTGCCAGTACAAGGTCGTACACTGAAGCTTTCTTT.